The sequence of this T cell receptor (beta chain) was determined in a study of blood T cell repertoires in COVID-19. Study at large: Acute and convalescent COVID-19 samples came from the United States, Italy and Spain. The analysed material was cDNA or gDNA that came from T cells, B-cell-depleted T cells, or PBMCs.

Clinical histories supplied by participants themselves formed the basis of cohort assignment. In the original analysis: From reference gene primer amplification, estimates of nucleated cell counts were derived. Here immunoSEQ multiplex PCR was the method, and the copy in TCRdb shows in-frame clones only, minus some. Clone size and the V and J calls come from that table; the DNA yielded D and trimming. The sample yields some 300,000 clones, roughly 91% seen once. The CDR3 is 18 residues long. V was clipped by 0 bases and J by 3 bases, with 18 bases between them. Germline loops: CDR1 SGHRS, CDR2 YFSETQ.

This receptor was obtained from a woman in her twenties or thirties who had recovered from COVID-19. The chain is built from TRBV5-1 and TRBJ1-4; possible D gene TRBD1, 5 bases. Source material: PBMCs or T cells enriched from blood (not recorded which). CDR3 sequence: CASSLDPGVTHSNEKLFF. The CDR3 bases are TGCGCCAGCAGCTTGGATCCGGGGGTGACCCACTCTAATGAAAAACTGTTTTTT.